This T cell receptor (beta chain) was documented in a study of blood T cell repertoires in COVID-19. Study summary: PBMCs, B-cell-depleted T cells, or T cells provided the cDNA or gDNA that made up the material.

Participants were aged roughly 18 to 100 years from some 24 US areas. Participant reports of clinical history set cohort assignment. Recovery among Cohort 3 donors was established by two negative PCRs, clearance, or symptom resolution. Sequenced by immunoSEQ multiplex PCR; TCRdb stores in-frame clones only, minus some. Of 300,000 or so clones in the sample, 80% to 95% were seen once. The germline gives CDR1 SGHNT, CDR2 YENEEA. V was pared by 1 base and J by 10 bases, with 10 bases of the junction left unmatched. CDR3 length: 15 amino acids. The chain employs TRBV11-3 and TRBJ2-1; TRBD1 matches at 7 bases. The sequenced sample was PBMCs or T cells enriched from blood (not recorded which). The receptor was isolated from a woman aged 25 to 39 who had recovered from COVID-19. The DNA for the CDR3 is TGTGCCAGCAGCTTAGGGGGACAGTCAATCCAGGAGCAGTTCTTC. Its protein is CASSLGGQSIQEQFF.